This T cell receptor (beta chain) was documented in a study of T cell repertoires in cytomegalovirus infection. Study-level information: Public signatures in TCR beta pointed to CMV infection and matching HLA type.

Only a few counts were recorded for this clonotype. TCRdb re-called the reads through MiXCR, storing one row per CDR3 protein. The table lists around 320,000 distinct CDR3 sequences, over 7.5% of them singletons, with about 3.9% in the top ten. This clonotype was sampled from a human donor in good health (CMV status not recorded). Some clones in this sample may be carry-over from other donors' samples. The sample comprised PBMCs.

The CDR3 loop reads CASSLVLSGTEAFF. DNA for the CDR3: TGTGCCAGCAGCTTAGTCCTTTCGGGGACTGAAGCTTTCTTT. V usage is TRBV7-4 and J usage is TRBJ1-1, with D unclear. V was shortened by 1 base and J by 5 bases, with 11 bases between the two germline ends. The CDR3 spans 14 residues. From germline, CDR1 is SGHVT and CDR2 SQSDAQ.